This T cell receptor beta chain originates from a study of identical twins (dated by TCRdb to 2015 to 2016). Background on the whole study: To test whether fetal clonotypes persist, this study deep-sequenced TCR alpha and beta repertoires from monozygotic twins, from unrelated adults of various ages, and from cord blood. To rule out contamination, the twin experiments were replicated at different times with different library preparation protocols. Findings and caveats that apply to the study as a whole: Excess twin sharing in beta out-of-frame sequences was weaker because fewer shared sequences lowered the signal-to-noise ratio. Compared with coincidental sharing between unrelated individuals, an excess of low generation-probability sequences was observed among out-of-frame TCR alpha sequences shared between twins. Invariant T cells such as MAIT and iNKT could partly confound zero-insertion analyses, although diverse VJ usage argued against such confounding for most clonotypes. In monozygotic twins, recombination models systematically underestimated out-of-frame TCR alpha sharing, but the models matched the sharing seen between unrelated individuals. Conclusions relied on cross-sectional statistical analysis, since the same donors could not be followed over many years. Abundant cord blood beta clonotypes had fewer insertions, young adult naive repertoires showed a similar but weaker trend, and memory repertoires showed no such trend.

Notes on this clonotype: Its antigen remains unidentified. Per-nucleotide qualities are absent, and no much larger clonotype sits a single base away.

The CDR3 measures 18 amino acids from cysteine to phenylalanine. CDR3 DNA only is kept here, 54 bases in frame from base 1. CDR1 MGHDK and CDR2 SYGVNS are derived from the germline V gene. Relative to germline, V is missing 1 base and J is missing 0 bases, with 5 bases of the junction outside any gene match. The library was produced with 5' RACE. Sequencing took place on an Illumina HiSeq 2000. A universal primer binding site was added through template switching, and the final cDNA carried a unique molecular identifier so that TCR cDNA molecules could be counted accurately. First-strand cDNA for TCR alpha and beta chains was synthesized from specific primers in the conserved constant-segment region. To control for contamination, each cDNA library was double barcoded with a SMART-Mk sample barcode plus Illumina barcodes. Two successive PCR steps introduced TruSeq adapter sequences along with Illumina sample barcodes. TCR alpha and beta cDNA libraries were sequenced on the Illumina HiSeq platform with custom primers. As for how the authors treated the data: MiGEC processed the raw reads to extract unique molecular identifiers, while MiXCR was used to determine the CDR3 positions. Recombination models were inferred per individual with the repgenHMM and IGoR tools using an EM algorithm. The analysis of shared clonotypes was done with the tcR package in R, with sharing normalized by the product of cloneset sizes. To study raw recombination free of thymic and clonal selection effects, out-of-frame nonproductive sequences were analyzed. The public sequencing data were trimmed at Q25 with fastp and processed into clonotypes with MiXCR by TCRdb, which kept only in-frame beta chains. For every CDR3 protein sequence, its rows merge into one entry that carries the most common genes and DNA. TCRdb's processing, not the study's, gives the V and J calls here. This sample gives roughly 1,500,000 distinct CDR3 sequences in total; about 32% of them show up just once. Clones ranked in the top ten supply around 0.3% of the sample.

All donors were healthy Caucasians. The receptor chain draws on TRBV25-1 and TRBJ2-1, and 11 junctional nucleotides match TRBD2. The specimen was cord blood. The receptor was derived from a newborn girl in good health. The CDR3 protein sequence reads: CASSESGTSGVSYNEQFF. The DNA sequence is TGTGCCAGCAGTGAATCGGGGACTAGCGGCGTCTCCTACAATGAGCAGTTCTTC.